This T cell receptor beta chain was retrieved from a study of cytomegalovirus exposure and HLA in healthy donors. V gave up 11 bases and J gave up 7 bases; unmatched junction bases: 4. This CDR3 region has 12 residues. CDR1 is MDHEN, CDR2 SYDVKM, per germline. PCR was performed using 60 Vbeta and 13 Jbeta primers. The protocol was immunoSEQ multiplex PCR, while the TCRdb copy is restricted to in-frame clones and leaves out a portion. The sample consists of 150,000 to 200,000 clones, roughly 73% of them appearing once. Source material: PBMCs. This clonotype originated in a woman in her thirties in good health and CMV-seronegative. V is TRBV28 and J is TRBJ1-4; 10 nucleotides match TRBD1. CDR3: CASGTGVEKLFF. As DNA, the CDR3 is TGTGCCTCGGGGACAGGGGTTGAAAAACTGTTTTTT.